This is a list of T cell receptor beta chains from one sample in a study of yellow fever vaccine responses in identical twins. TCRdb recomputed calls from the RT-PCR reads with MiXCR, one row per CDR3 protein. The sample carries under 30,000 distinct CDR3 sequences, around four fifths recorded once. This specimen was T cells from blood (PBMCs), unsorted or a sorted subset (not recorded which), taken before or after yellow fever vaccination (not recorded which). These receptors were taken from a woman younger than 30 who received the yellow fever vaccine. The CDR3 runs from the conserved cysteine through the conserved F or W. The D gene is left open where the match is weak. Clone size appears in some rows only: once, few, many, or a class for an expanded clone.

J	D	V	size	DNA	CDR3
TRBJ2-3	TRBD2	TRBV15	-	TGTGCCACCAGCAGTCGGGTAGCGGGGGAGGAAGATACGCAGTATTTT	CATSSRVAGEEDTQYF
TRBJ1-5	TRBD1	TRBV11-3	-	TGTGCCAGCAACGCTGCCGGGACAGGGTGGCCTCAGCCCCAGCATTTT	CASNAAGTGWPQPQHF
TRBJ2-1	-	TRBV4-1	few	TGCGCCAGCAGCCAAGGCGGGGACGGCGGGGAGCAGTTCTTC	CASSQGGDGGEQFF
TRBJ2-1	TRBD2	TRBV29-1	-	TGCAGCGTTGATCTGGCGGGAGAGGTCAATGAGCAGTTCTTC	CSVDLAGEVNEQFF
TRBJ2-3	-	TRBV20-1	-	TGCAGTGCTAGAGCTGGGACAGATACGCAGTATTTT	CSARAGTDTQYF
TRBJ2-5	TRBD2	TRBV5-6	-	TGTGCCAGCAGCTTGGTGGGGGGGGAGACCCAGTACTTC	CASSLVGGETQYF
TRBJ1-3	-	TRBV7-3	-	TGTGCCAGCAGCTCCCTGGACCGGAGCTCTGGAAACACCATATATTTT	CASSSLDRSSGNTIYF
TRBJ2-3	-	TRBV20-1	few	TGCAGTGCTAGAGTGCCCACAGATACGCAGTATTTT	CSARVPTDTQYF
TRBJ2-1	-	TRBV7-6	-	TGTGCCAGCAGCTTAAAGGAGAAACCCTACAATGAGCAGTTCTTC	CASSLKEKPYNEQFF
TRBJ2-7	-	TRBV4-1	-	TGCGCCAGCAGCCAAGTGGGACCGAGCTACGAGCAGTACTTC	CASSQVGPSYEQYF
TRBJ1-2	TRBD1	TRBV11-3	-	TGTGCCAGCAGCGAACAGGGGGACGGCTACACCTTC	CASSEQGDGYTF
TRBJ2-1	-	TRBV5-4	-	TGCGCCAGCAGCTTCGCCAGGGGCGAGCAGTTCTTC	CASSFARGEQFF
TRBJ1-2	-	TRBV11-1	-	TGTGCCAGCAGCGCGGACCGCCTCTATGGCTACACCTTC	CASSADRLYGYTF
TRBJ2-7	-	TRBV14	-	TGTGCCAGCAGCCAAGATCGGCGATCCTACGAGCAGTACTTC	CASSQDRRSYEQYF
TRBJ1-1	-	TRBV7-3	-	TGTGCCAGCAGCTTAAACACTGAAGCTTTCTTT	CASSLNTEAFF
TRBJ2-7	-	TRBV5-5	few	TGTGCCAGCAGCTCCTCGACTAGAGGATACGAGCAGTACTTC	CASSSSTRGYEQYF
TRBJ2-5	-	TRBV3-1	-	TGTGCCAGCAGCCCCCAGGGGGAGACCCAGTACTTC	CASSPQGETQYF
TRBJ2-1	TRBD1	TRBV15	-	TGTGCCACCAGCTACCACGACAGGGTATACAATGAGCAGTTCTTC	CATSYHDRVYNEQFF
TRBJ2-3	TRBD2	TRBV4-2	-	TGTGCCAGCAGCCAAGGGATGGCGGGAGGGCCAACAGATACGCAGTATTTT	CASSQGMAGGPTDTQYF
TRBJ2-1	-	TRBV7-9	-	TGTGCCAGCAGATTACTAAGGATCGGCTCCTACAATGAGCAGTTCTTC	CASRLLRIGSYNEQFF
TRBJ1-5	-	TRBV5-1	-	TGCGCCAGCAGCTTGGGGGTAGGGAATTTAGGTCAGCCCCAGCATTTT	CASSLGVGNLGQPQHF
TRBJ1-5	-	TRBV20-1	-	TGCAGTGCTAGAACAGGGATCAATCAGCCCCAGCATTTT	CSARTGINQPQHF
TRBJ2-5	-	TRBV4-2	-	TGTGCCAGCAGCCTCGCTAGGGAGACCCAGTACTTC	CASSLARETQYF
TRBJ1-1	-	TRBV20-1	-	TGCAGTGCTTCACGGGACGAAGCTTTCTTT	CSASRDEAFF
TRBJ1-2	TRBD1	TRBV11-1	-	TGTGCCAGCAGATCCGGGACAGGGGACTATGGCTACACCTTC	CASRSGTGDYGYTF
TRBJ2-1	TRBD2	TRBV11-1	-	TGTGCCAGCAGCCCACTAGCGGGAGGGCCCTCTTTGAATGAGCAGTTCTTC	CASSPLAGGPSLNEQFF
TRBJ1-2	-	TRBV28	-	TGTGCCAGCAGTCGCGGACAGAGCTATGGCTACACCTTC	CASSRGQSYGYTF
TRBJ2-7	-	TRBV6-5	-	TGTGCCAGCAGTTACTCTGCGGGTAGATCCTACGAGCAGTACTTC	CASSYSAGRSYEQYF
TRBJ2-5	TRBD1	TRBV15	-	TGTGCCACCAGCAGAGAGGCAGGGGGAGCAGAGACCCAGTACTTC	CATSREAGGAETQYF
TRBJ1-1	-	TRBV11-3	-	TGTGCCAGCAGCTCAACCAGAATAGAAGCTTTCTTT	CASSSTRIEAFF